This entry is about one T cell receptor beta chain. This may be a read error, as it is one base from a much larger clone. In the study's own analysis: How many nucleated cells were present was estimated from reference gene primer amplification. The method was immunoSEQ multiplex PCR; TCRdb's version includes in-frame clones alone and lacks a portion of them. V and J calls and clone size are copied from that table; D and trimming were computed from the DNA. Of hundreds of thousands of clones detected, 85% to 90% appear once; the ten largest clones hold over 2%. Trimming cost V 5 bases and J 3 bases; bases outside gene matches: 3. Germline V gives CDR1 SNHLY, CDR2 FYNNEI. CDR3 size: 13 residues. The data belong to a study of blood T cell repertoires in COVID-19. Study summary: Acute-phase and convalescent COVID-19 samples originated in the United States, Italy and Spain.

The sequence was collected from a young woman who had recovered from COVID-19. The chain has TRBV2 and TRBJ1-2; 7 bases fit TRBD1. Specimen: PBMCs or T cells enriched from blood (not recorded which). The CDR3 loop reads CASSPDRDYGYTF. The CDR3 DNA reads TGTGCCAGCAGTCCAGACAGGGACTATGGCTACACCTTC.